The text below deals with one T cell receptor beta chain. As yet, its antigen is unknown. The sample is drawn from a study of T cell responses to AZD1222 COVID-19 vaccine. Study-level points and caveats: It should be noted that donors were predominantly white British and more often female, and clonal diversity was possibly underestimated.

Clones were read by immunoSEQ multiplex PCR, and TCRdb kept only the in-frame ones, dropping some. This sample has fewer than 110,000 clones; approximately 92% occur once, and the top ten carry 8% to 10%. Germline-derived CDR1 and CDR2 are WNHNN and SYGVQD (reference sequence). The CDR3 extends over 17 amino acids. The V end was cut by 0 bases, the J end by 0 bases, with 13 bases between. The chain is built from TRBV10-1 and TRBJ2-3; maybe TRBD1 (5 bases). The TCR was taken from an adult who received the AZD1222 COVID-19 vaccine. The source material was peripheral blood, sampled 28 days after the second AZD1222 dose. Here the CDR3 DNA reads TGCGCCAGCAGTGAGTCCTTGGGCAGGGCAAGCACAGATACGCAGTATTTT. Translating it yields CASSESLGRASTDTQYF.